The T cell receptor beta chain described here comes from a study of blood T cells in healthy people across ages. Trimming at V came to 4 bases and at J to 0 bases, leaving 12 bases not matched to a gene. The CDR3 contains 18 residues. The second PCR ran about 6 to 12 cycles with a sample-barcoded 5' primer and J-beta primers. Via MiXCR, TCRdb re-called the 5' RACE reads, giving one row per CDR3 protein. The repertoire has 800,000 to 1,000,000 distinct CDR3 sequences, roughly 43% of them found once; the top ten carry around an eighth. This chain uses TRBV12-3 or TRBV12-4 with TRBJ2-7, with 10 bases aligning to TRBD2. The sequence came from a man aged 30 to 39 in good health. The sequenced sample consisted of blood. CDR3 protein: CASSSARTSGLTSYEQYF. CDR3 DNA: TGTGCCAGCAGTTCAGCGCGGACTAGCGGACTAACCTCCTACGAGCAGTACTTC.